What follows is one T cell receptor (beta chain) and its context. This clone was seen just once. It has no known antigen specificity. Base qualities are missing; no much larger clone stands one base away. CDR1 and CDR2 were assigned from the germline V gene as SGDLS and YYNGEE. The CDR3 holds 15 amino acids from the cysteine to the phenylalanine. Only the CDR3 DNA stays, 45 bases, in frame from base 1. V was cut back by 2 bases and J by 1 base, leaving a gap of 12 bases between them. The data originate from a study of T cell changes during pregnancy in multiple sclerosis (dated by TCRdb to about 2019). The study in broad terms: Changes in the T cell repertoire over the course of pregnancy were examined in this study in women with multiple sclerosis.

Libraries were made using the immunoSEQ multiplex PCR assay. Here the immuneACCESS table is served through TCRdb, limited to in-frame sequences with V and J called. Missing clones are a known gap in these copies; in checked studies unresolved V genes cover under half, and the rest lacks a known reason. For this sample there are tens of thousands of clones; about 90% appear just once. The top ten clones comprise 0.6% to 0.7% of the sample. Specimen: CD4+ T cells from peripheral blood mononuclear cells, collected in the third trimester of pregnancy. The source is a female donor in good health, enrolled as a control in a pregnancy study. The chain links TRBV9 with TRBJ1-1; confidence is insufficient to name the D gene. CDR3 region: CASSVRVSPNTEAFF. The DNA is TGTGCCAGCAGCGTTCGGGTATCCCCGAACACTGAAGCTTTCTTT.